Presented here are 22 T cell receptor beta chains from one specimen sequenced in a study of OX40 agonist ivuxolimab in advanced cancers. Using immunoSEQ multiplex PCR, the repertoire was profiled, and TCRdb retains in-frame clones only, with some absent. The table lists approximately 44,000 clones, roughly 86% of them singletons, with approximately 13% in the top ten. This sample comprised CD4+ or CD8+ T cells sorted from blood, obtained in a trial of the OX40 agonist ivuxolimab. The receptor source for this set is an adult with an advanced solid tumor such as melanoma, head and neck, liver or kidney cancer.

J is TRBJ2-7 and V is TRBV2; TRBD2 matches at 8 bases. CDR1 SNHLY and CDR2 FYNNEI come from the germline V gene. V lost 5 bases to trimming and J lost 3 bases; unmatched junction nucleotides: 9. The CDR3 is made up of 15 amino acids. The CDR3 bases are TGTGCCAGCAGTCTTAGCGGGGTCAATGACTACGAGCAGTACTTC. Its translation: CASSLSGVNDYEQYF.

A note on this clone: An end of the junction does not agree with germline; a read error may underlie this. This chain links TRBV6-5 with TRBJ1-1, with 8 positions matching TRBD1. Germline CDR1 is MNHEY and CDR2 is SVGAGI. The CDR3 totals 15 residues. The CDR3 nucleotides read TGTGCCAGCAGTCCGACAGGGGAGGAGAACACAGAAGCTTTCTTT. It encodes CASSPTGEENTEAFF.

The chain links TRBV7-9 to TRBJ1-1; D is ambiguous. Deletions cut 1 base from V and 0 bases from J, with 6 bases between. This CDR3 contains 14 residues. Germline V gene data show CDR1 as SEHNR and CDR2 as FQNEAQ (reference sequence). The CDR3 DNA is TGTGCCAGCAGCTTAGAGTTCATGAACACTGAAGCTTTCTTT. Residues: CASSLEFMNTEAFF.

This chain joins TRBV4-1 and TRBJ2-3; TRBD2 is a possible D gene (5 bases). V lost 0 bases, J lost 5 bases, and 12 bases lay in between. Looked up from germline, CDR1 is MGHRA and CDR2 is YSYEKL. CDR3 length equals 15 residues. CDR3 in amino acids: CASSQDVGSGDTQYF. CDR3 coding DNA: TGCGCCAGCAGCCAAGATGTAGGGAGTGGAGATACGCAGTATTTT.

This rearrangement joins TRBV11-2 to TRBJ1-1, with 7 bases identical to TRBD1. Germline trimming cut 6 bases from V and 0 bases from J; bases unmatched to any gene: 10. CDR1 SGHAT and CDR2 FQNNGV come from the germline V gene. This CDR3 region has 16 residues. CDR3 loop: CASRPWDRTMNTEAFF. CDR3 bases: TGTGCCAGCAGGCCTTGGGACAGAACAATGAACACTGAAGCTTTCTTT.

The rearrangement uses TRBV27 and TRBJ1-4; 8 nucleotides line up with TRBD1. J was trimmed by 0 bases and V by 6 bases; bases with no gene match: 12. Germline CDR1 MNHEY, CDR2 SMNVEV (reference sequence). The CDR3 is made up of 18 amino acids. Here the CDR3 DNA reads TGTGCCAGCAGCCGGAGGACAGGGCAGTGGGCAACTAATGAAAAACTGTTTTTT. This gives the protein CASSRRTGQWATNEKLFF.

The chain joins TRBV7-9 to TRBJ1-1; a weak D match, TRBD1 (6 bases). This CDR3 is built from 14 residues. Germline lookup yields CDR1 SEHNR and CDR2 FQNEAQ (reference sequence). The V gene lost 6 bases and the J gene lost 1 base, with 12 bases spanning the gap. The CDR3 protein is CASSLTGENTEAFF. The CDR3 DNA is TGTGCCAGCAGTTTGACAGGAGAGAACACTGAAGCTTTCTTT.

V usage is TRBV11-3 and J usage is TRBJ2-5; 7 bases are shared with TRBD1. Germline lookup yields CDR1 SGHNT and CDR2 YENEEA. The V and J ends lost 1 base and 5 bases, in that order; junction bases with no gene match: 7. There are 15 residues in the CDR3. The chain's CDR3 is CASSLATGVEETQYF. The CDR3 nucleotides read TGTGCCAGCAGCTTAGCTACAGGGGTTGAGGAGACCCAGTACTTC.

The chain has TRBV27 and TRBJ1-1; D ambiguous. From germline, CDR1 is MNHEY and CDR2 SMNVEV (reference sequence). V lost 3 bases, J lost 5 bases, and 10 bases lay in between. There are 13 residues in the CDR3. The DNA for the CDR3 is TGTGCCAGCAGTTTGTATCAGGCAACTGAAGCTTTCTTT. It is translated as CASSLYQATEAFF.

This chain links TRBV7-2 with TRBJ2-3; D is perhaps TRBD1 (9 bases). Trimming removed 4 bases at V and 0 bases at J, with 23 bases between. CDR1 is SGHTA and CDR2 is FQGNSA in the germline V gene. The CDR3 covers 19 residues. CDR3 region: CASSSGGDRDYSSTDTQYF. DNA for the CDR3: TGTGCCAGCAGCTCGGGGGGGGACAGGGACTATTCTAGCACAGATACGCAGTATTTT.

DNA for the CDR3: TGTGCCAGCAGCTTAGGGGACAGGGTTTATGGCTACACCTTC. This translates into CASSLGDRVYGYTF. This chain connects TRBV5-4 to TRBJ1-2; TRBD1 matches 9 bases. This CDR3 has 14 amino acids. V was clipped by 2 bases and J by 5 bases; unmatched bases: 4. The germline V gene encodes CDR1 SGHNT and CDR2 YYREEE (reference sequence). The full variable domain, its missing parts supplied by reference TRBV5-4 and TRBJ1-2, is ETGVTQSPTHLIKTRGQQVTLRCSSQSGHNTVSWYQQALGQGPQFIFQYYREEENGRGNFPPRFSGLQFPNYSSELNVNALELDDSALYLCASSLGDRVYGYTFGSGTRLTVV.

The chain employs TRBV11-2 and TRBJ2-6; no clear D gene. Germline V gives CDR1 SGHAT, CDR2 FQNNGV. V was shortened by 8 bases and J by 4 bases, with 12 bases between the two germline ends. The CDR3 extends over 14 amino acids. CDR3 DNA sequence: TGTGCCAGCCCGCTTTGGGTCGGGGCCAACGTCCTGACTTTC. Amino acids: CASPLWVGANVLTF.

The CDR3 nucleotides are TGTGCCAGCAGCGGGTTGGGAGAGACCCAGTACTTC. It yields the protein CASSGLGETQYF. The chain has TRBV9 and TRBJ2-5; D not certain. Germline V gene data show CDR1 as SGDLS and CDR2 as YYNGEE. The CDR3 extends over 12 amino acids. V lost 3 bases and J lost 4, with 7 bases in between.

This clone came up a few times. In DNA, the CDR3 is TGTGCCAGCAGCCCGGGGGCCGGGGTCAACGAGCAGTACTTC. It yields the protein CASSPGAGVNEQYF. The chain joins TRBV9 to TRBJ2-7; D tentatively fits TRBD1 or TRBD2 (6 bases each). Trimming shortened V by 4 bases and J by 5 bases, and 16 bases separated the two germline ends. This CDR3 is 14 amino acids long. Germline V gene sequence: CDR1 SGDLS, CDR2 YYNGEE.

This clone has only one observation. The chain links TRBV4-1 to TRBJ2-1, with 11 bases identical to TRBD1. In germline, CDR1 is MGHRA, CDR2 YSYEKL. The CDR3 spans 14 residues. J gave up 4 bases and V 7 bases, and 3 bases lay outside the gene matches. CDR3 coding DNA: TGCGCCAGCAAAGGACAGGGGGCTTACAATGAGCAGTTCTTC. Protein: CASKGQGAYNEQFF.

The rearrangement links TRBV5-8 to TRBJ1-2, with unresolved D. Trimming stripped 5 bases from V and 7 bases from J, with 12 bases between. Looked up from germline, CDR1 is SGHTS and CDR2 is YDEGEE. CDR3 length: 12 amino acids. CDR3 loop: CASSPDPTGYTF. The CDR3 nucleotides are TGTGCCAGCAGTCCGGACCCGACTGGCTACACCTTC.

V usage is TRBV5-1 and J usage is TRBJ2-3; D is perhaps TRBD1 (5 bases). V lost 0 bases, J lost 3 bases, and 20 bases lay in between. The V gene's germline CDR1 is SGHRS and CDR2 YFSETQ. The CDR3 extends over 18 amino acids. The CDR3 nucleotides are TGCGCCAGCAGCTTGGGAATGAGGCTGGGGCTGTGGACAGATACGCAGTATTTT. It is translated as CASSLGMRLGLWTDTQYF.

This sequence joins TRBV4-2 and TRBJ1-5, with a weak D call TRBD1 (5 bases). The germline V gene has CDR1 LGHNA and CDR2 YNFKEQ. V was pared by 3 bases and J by 4 bases, with 10 bases between. CDR3 length: 14 residues. The DNA for the CDR3 is TGTGCCAGCAGCCAGGGGGAAAGTAATCAGCCCCAGCATTTT. Translation: CASSQGESNQPQHF.

V usage is TRBV7-9 and J usage is TRBJ2-5; D is undetermined. V lost 4 bases, J lost 2 bases, and 14 bases lay in between. The germline CDR1 and CDR2 sequences are SEHNR and FQNEAQ (reference sequence). The CDR3 covers 15 residues. CDR3 in amino acids: CASSSSEDHQETQYF. In nucleotides, the CDR3 is TGTGCCAGCAGCTCCTCCGAGGACCATCAAGAGACCCAGTACTTC.

The chain employs TRBV9 and TRBJ1-1; D not resolved. This CDR3 spans 13 amino acids. Germline CDR1 is SGDLS and CDR2 is YYNGEE. V was pared by 3 bases and J by 12 bases, with 18 bases between. CDR3 sequence (DNA): TGTGCCAGCAGCGGAAAGAGTGCAGCGAGGCCTTTCTTT. Translation gives CASSGKSAARPFF.

This clone appeared a single time. J is TRBJ1-4 and V is TRBV5-4; D unresolved. In germline, CDR1 is SGHNT, CDR2 YYREEE (reference sequence). The CDR3 covers 16 residues. V was trimmed by 4 bases and J by 3 bases, leaving 16 bases between them. The DNA of the CDR3 is TGTGCCAGCAGCCTCCGGGAGGGTCCACCTAATGAAAAACTGTTTTTT. Translating it yields CASSLREGPPNEKLFF.

By share of the sample, this clone is medium-sized. Because the CDR3 is missing its conserved closing phenylalanine or tryptophan, this is likely a read error. V usage is TRBV2 and J usage is TRBJ1-6; D call uncertain. The V and J ends lost 9 bases and 0 bases respectively, with 9 bases between them. Per the germline V gene, CDR1 is SNHLY and CDR2 is FYNNEI. The CDR3 sequence is 14 residues long. In DNA, the CDR3 is TGTGCCAGTACAAGGAGCTCCTATAATTCACCCCTCCACCTT. Translation: CASTRSSYNSPLHL.